The entry below gives a single TCR beta chain sequence along with its context. Its antigen is not known. Profiling relied on immunoSEQ multiplex PCR, and the TCRdb table lists in-frame clones only, not all of them. The data hold around 110,000 clones, with approximately 90% observed a single time. Time point described: peripheral blood 6 weeks after treatment start. Each patient's cancer was a locally advanced or metastatic urothelial carcinoma. The data derive from a study of PD-L1 blockade in urothelial cancer. The study, taken as a whole, reports: TCR clonality was measured in pretreatment peripheral blood. Clonality below the median predicted better survival. More expansion of tumor-associated blood clones, seen at 3 weeks, marked durable-benefit patients.

This CDR3 is built from 14 residues. The germline gives CDR1 MDHEN, CDR2 SYDVKM. Trimming removed 6 bases from V and 8 bases from J; junction bases left unmatched: 7. The J gene is TRBJ1-4, the V gene TRBV28; TRBD1 matches 9 bases. Material: PBMCs, obtained around atezolizumab (anti-PD-L1) treatment. The sequence was collected from a man aged 55-75 years with urothelial cancer. CDR3 in amino acids: CASRGTGLGEKLFF. The CDR3 DNA sequence: TGTGCCAGCAGGGGGACAGGGTTAGGGGAAAAACTGTTTTTT.